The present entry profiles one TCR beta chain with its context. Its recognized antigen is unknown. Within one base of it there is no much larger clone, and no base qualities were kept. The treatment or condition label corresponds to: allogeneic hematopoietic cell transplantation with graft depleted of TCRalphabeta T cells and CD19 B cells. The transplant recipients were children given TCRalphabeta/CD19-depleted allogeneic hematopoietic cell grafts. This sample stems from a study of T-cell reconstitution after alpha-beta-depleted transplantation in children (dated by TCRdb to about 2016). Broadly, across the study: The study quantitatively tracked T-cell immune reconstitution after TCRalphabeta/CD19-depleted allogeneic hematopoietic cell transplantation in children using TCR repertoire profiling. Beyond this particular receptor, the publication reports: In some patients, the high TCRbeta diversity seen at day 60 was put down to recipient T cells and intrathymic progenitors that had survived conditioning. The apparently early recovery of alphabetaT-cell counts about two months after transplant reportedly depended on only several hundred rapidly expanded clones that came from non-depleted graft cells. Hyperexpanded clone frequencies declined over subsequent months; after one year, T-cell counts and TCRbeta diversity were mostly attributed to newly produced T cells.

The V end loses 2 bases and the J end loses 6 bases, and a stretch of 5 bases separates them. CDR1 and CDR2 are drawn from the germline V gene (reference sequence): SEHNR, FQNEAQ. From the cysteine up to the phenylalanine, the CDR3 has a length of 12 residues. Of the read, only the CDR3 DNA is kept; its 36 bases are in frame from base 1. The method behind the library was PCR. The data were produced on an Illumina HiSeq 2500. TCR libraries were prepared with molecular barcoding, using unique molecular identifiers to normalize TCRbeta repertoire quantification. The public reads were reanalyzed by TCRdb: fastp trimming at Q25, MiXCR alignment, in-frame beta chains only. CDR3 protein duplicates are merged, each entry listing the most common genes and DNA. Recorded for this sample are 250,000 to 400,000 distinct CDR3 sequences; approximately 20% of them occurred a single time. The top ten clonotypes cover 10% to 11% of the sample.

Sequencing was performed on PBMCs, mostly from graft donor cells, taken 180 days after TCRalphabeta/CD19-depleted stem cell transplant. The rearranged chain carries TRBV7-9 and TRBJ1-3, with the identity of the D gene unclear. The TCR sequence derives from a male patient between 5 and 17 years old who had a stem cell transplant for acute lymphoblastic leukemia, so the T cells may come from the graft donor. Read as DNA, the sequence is TGTGCCAGCAGCTTAAAAATAAACACCATATATTTT. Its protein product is CASSLKINTIYF.